This TCR beta chain derives from a study of regulatory T cells in long-lasting Graves disease. In building TCR beta libraries, iRepertoire HTBI primers were used together with Arm-PCR of CDR3 regions. TCRdb reprocessed the multiplex PCR reads via MiXCR and lists one record per CDR3 protein. The data hold roughly 560,000 distinct CDR3 sequences, with approximately 12% observed a single time. A note on this clonotype: Its antigen is not identified.

General study points: Fewer public clonotypes were shared by new patients (over 950) than by persistent patients (about 3,000). Persistent cases of Graves' showed reduced TCR diversity relative to newly diagnosed patients.

The germline CDR1 and CDR2 sequences are MDHEN and SYDVKM. Germline trimming cut 6 bases from V and 7 bases from J; bases unmatched to any gene: 6. The CDR3 length is 15 residues. Time point in this sample: newly diagnosed GD, antithyroid drugs for less than 3 months. There was RNA extracted from PBMCs, and the TCR library was made from it. The patients were drawn from one endocrinology department in Xi'an, China. These data were also reused for a study on T cells in Graves' hyperthyroidism and ophthalmopathy. That report notes: From stable hyperthyroidism, ophthalmopathy was set apart by a 13 V-J model.

The chain is built from TRBV28 and TRBJ1-6, with 10 bases aligning to TRBD1. Material: peripheral blood mononuclear cells (PBMCs), obtained at new diagnosis, from a patient treated with antithyroid drugs. This receptor was obtained from a woman younger than 45 with Graves disease. The CDR3 region has the DNA TGTGCCAGCAGACCCCCGGGACAGGGGAATTCACCCCTCCACTTT. The encoded protein is CASRPPGQGNSPLHF.